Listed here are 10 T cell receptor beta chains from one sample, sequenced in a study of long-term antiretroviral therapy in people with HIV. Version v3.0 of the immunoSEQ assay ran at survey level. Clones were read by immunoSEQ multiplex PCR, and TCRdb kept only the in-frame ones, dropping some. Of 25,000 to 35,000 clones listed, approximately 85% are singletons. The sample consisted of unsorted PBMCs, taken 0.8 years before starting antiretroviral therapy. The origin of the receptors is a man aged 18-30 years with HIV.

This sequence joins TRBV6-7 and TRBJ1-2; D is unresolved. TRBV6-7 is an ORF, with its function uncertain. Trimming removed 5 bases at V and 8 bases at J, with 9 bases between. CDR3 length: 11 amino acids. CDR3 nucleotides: TGTGCCAGCAGTCAGGTAGGGGGCTACACCTTC. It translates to CASSQVGGYTF.

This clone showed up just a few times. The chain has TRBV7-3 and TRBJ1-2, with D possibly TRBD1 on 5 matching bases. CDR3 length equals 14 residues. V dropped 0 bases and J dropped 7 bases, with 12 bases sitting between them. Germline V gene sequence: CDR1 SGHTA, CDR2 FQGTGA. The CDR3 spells CASSLTGRAAGYTF. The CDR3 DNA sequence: TGTGCCAGCAGCTTAACCGGCAGGGCTGCTGGCTACACCTTC.

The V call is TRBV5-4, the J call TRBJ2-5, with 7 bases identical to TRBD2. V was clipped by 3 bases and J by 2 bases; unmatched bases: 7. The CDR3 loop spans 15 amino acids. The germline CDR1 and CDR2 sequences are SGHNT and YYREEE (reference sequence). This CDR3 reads CASSSYGDYQETQYF. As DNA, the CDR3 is TGTGCCAGCAGCTCCTATGGGGACTATCAAGAGACCCAGTACTTC.

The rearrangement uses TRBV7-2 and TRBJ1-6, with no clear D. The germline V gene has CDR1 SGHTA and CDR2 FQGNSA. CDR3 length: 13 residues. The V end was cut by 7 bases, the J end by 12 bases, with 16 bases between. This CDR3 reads CASMGLDEKPLHF. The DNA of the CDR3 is TGTGCCAGCATGGGCTTAGACGAGAAACCCCTCCACTTT. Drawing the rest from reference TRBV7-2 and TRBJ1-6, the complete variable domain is GAGVSQSPSNKVTEKGKDVELRCDPISGHTALYWYRQSLGQGLEFLIYFQGNSAPDKSGLPSDRFSAERTGGSVSTLTIQRTQQEDSAVYLCASMGLDEKPLHFGNGTRLTVT.

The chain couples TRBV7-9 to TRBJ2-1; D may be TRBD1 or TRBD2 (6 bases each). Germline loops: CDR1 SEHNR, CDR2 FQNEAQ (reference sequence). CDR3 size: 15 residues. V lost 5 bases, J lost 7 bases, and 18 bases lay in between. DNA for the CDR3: TGTGCCAGCAGCAAAATACCGGGGGCTGTTAATGAGCAGTTCTTC. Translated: CASSKIPGAVNEQFF. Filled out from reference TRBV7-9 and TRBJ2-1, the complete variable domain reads DTGVSQNPRHKITKRGQNVTFRCDPISEHNRLYWYRQTLGQGPEFLTYFQNEAQLEKSRLLSDRFSAERPKGSFSTLEIQRTEQGDSAMYLCASSKIPGAVNEQFFGPGTRLTVL.

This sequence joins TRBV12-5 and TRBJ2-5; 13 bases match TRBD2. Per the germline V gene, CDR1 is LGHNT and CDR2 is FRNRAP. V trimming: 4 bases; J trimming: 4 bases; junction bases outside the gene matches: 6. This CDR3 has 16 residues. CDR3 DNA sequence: TGTGCTAGTGGTTCCACTAGCGGGGGGGTGGTAGAGACCCAGTACTTC. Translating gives CASGSTSGGVVETQYF.

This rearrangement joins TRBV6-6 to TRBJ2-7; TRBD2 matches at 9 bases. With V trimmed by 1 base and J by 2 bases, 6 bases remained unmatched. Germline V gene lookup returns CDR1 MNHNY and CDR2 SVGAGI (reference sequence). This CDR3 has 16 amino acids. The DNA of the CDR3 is TGTGCCAGCAGTTACTTAGGTAGCGGGAGAACCTACGAGCAGTACTTC. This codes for CASSYLGSGRTYEQYF.

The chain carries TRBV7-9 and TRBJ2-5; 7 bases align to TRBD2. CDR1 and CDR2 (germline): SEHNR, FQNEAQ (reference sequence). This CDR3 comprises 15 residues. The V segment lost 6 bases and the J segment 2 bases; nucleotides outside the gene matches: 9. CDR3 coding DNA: TGTGCCAGCAGGAAAATGAGCGGGGAGCAAGAGACCCAGTACTTC. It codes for CASRKMSGEQETQYF.

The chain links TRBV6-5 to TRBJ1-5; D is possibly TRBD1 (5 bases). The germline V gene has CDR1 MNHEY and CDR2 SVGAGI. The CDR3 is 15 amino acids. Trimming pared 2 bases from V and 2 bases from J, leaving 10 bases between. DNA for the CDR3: TGTGCCAGCAGTTACGGGGGTGTGGGCAATCAGCCCCAGCATTTT. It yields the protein CASSYGGVGNQPQHF.

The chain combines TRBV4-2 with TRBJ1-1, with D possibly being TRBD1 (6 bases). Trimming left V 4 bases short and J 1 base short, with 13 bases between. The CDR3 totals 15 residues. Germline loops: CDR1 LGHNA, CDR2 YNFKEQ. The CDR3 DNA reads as TGTGCCAGCAGCCTTTTTGGGGGCGAGAACACTGAAGCTTTCTTT. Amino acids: CASSLFGGENTEAFF.